The 5 T cell receptor beta chains reported below all come from one sample, sequenced in a study of cytomegalovirus exposure and HLA in healthy donors. The assay was immunoSEQ multiplex PCR, and TCRdb's table has in-frame clones only and misses some. The repertoire holds around 150,000 clones, with almost 85% as singletons. Sequenced material: PBMCs. The receptors here all came from a man in his thirties or forties in good health and CMV-seropositive.

The V gene is TRBV5-6, the J gene TRBJ1-3; the D gene is possibly TRBD1 (6 bases). V lost 3 bases and J 0 bases, leaving 13 bases between the germline ends. The CDR3 consists of 16 residues. Per germline, CDR1 SGHDT and CDR2 YYEEEE. CDR3 loop: CASSYYRAGSGNTIYF. In DNA, the CDR3 is TGTGCCAGCAGCTACTACAGGGCAGGCTCTGGAAACACCATATATTTT.

The chain has TRBV10-3 and TRBJ1-1, with D uncertain. The V end was cut by 11 bases, the J end by 2 bases, with 18 bases between. Looked up from germline, CDR1 is ENHRY and CDR2 is SYGVKD. This CDR3 contains 14 residues. CDR3 coding DNA: TGTGCCGCGCGGGATTGGCTGATTAACACTGAAGCTTTCTTT. It specifies CAARDWLINTEAFF.

The chain employs TRBV27 and TRBJ1-2, with D perhaps TRBD1 (5 bases). The CDR3 runs 16 residues. V was shortened by 6 bases and J by 0 bases, with 17 bases between the two germline ends. The germline CDR1 and CDR2 sequences are MNHEY and SMNVEV (reference sequence). The CDR3 is CASSPLGALANYGYTF. As DNA, the CDR3 is TGTGCCAGCAGCCCCCTAGGGGCCCTGGCTAACTATGGCTACACCTTC.

The chain combines TRBV6-6 with TRBJ2-7, with TRBD2 matching 12 bases. Germline-derived CDR1 and CDR2 are MNHNY and SVGAGI (reference sequence). This CDR3 has 16 residues. The CDR3 coding sequence is TGTGCTTCACACTGGACTAGCGGGAAGAGCTCCTACGAGCAGTACTTC. The encoded protein is CASHWTSGKSSYEQYF.

This clone has more than one count but fewer than ten. V usage is TRBV19 and J usage is TRBJ1-1; the D is unclear. The CDR3 runs 11 residues. The germline V gene has CDR1 LNHDA and CDR2 SQIVND (reference sequence). V was shortened by 4 bases and J by 11 bases, with 11 bases between the two germline ends. The CDR3 is CASSTGSPAFF. CDR3 nucleotides: TGTGCCAGTAGTACCGGGTCTCCTGCTTTCTTT.